This T cell receptor (beta chain) was recovered during a study of regulatory T cells in long-lasting Graves disease. The study's findings and limits: Favored usage of TRBV28, TRBJ1-2 and TRBJ2-5 was recorded in persistent disease. Whereas around 970 public clonotypes were shared by new patients, persistent patients shared more, at 2,500 to 3,000.

Construction of TCR beta libraries relied on iRepertoire HTBI primers and on Arm-PCR targeting CDR3 regions. In the authors' methods: From all samples, identification returned over 13 TRBJ and just over 60 TRBV segments. TCRdb passed the multiplex PCR reads through MiXCR, listing each CDR3 protein once. These V and J calls rely on TCRdb rather than the paper's analysis. This sample carries 550,000 to 650,000 distinct CDR3 sequences, about 16% of them seen once, and the ten largest clones take about 12%. Concerning this clonotype: Its specificity is not known.

Time point specified: newly diagnosed GD, antithyroid drugs for less than 3 months. RNA isolated from PBMCs was used to make the TCR library. Trimming took 3 bases from V and 3 from J, leaving 12 bases between them. The CDR3 sequence is 15 residues long. Germline lookup yields CDR1 MDHEN and CDR2 SYDVKM. These data also formed part of another study, on T cells in Graves' hyperthyroidism and ophthalmopathy. That work adds: Ophthalmopathy was distinguished from stable hyperthyroidism by 13 V-J signatures.

The rearrangement links TRBV28 to TRBJ2-1; D uncertain. The clonotype was recovered from a man between 18 and 29 years old with Graves disease. The source material was peripheral blood mononuclear cells (PBMCs), sampled at new diagnosis, from a patient treated with antithyroid drugs. The CDR3 reads CASSFTAPSYNEQFF. In nucleotides, the CDR3 is TGTGCCAGCAGTTTCACAGCGCCCAGCTACAATGAGCAGTTCTTC.